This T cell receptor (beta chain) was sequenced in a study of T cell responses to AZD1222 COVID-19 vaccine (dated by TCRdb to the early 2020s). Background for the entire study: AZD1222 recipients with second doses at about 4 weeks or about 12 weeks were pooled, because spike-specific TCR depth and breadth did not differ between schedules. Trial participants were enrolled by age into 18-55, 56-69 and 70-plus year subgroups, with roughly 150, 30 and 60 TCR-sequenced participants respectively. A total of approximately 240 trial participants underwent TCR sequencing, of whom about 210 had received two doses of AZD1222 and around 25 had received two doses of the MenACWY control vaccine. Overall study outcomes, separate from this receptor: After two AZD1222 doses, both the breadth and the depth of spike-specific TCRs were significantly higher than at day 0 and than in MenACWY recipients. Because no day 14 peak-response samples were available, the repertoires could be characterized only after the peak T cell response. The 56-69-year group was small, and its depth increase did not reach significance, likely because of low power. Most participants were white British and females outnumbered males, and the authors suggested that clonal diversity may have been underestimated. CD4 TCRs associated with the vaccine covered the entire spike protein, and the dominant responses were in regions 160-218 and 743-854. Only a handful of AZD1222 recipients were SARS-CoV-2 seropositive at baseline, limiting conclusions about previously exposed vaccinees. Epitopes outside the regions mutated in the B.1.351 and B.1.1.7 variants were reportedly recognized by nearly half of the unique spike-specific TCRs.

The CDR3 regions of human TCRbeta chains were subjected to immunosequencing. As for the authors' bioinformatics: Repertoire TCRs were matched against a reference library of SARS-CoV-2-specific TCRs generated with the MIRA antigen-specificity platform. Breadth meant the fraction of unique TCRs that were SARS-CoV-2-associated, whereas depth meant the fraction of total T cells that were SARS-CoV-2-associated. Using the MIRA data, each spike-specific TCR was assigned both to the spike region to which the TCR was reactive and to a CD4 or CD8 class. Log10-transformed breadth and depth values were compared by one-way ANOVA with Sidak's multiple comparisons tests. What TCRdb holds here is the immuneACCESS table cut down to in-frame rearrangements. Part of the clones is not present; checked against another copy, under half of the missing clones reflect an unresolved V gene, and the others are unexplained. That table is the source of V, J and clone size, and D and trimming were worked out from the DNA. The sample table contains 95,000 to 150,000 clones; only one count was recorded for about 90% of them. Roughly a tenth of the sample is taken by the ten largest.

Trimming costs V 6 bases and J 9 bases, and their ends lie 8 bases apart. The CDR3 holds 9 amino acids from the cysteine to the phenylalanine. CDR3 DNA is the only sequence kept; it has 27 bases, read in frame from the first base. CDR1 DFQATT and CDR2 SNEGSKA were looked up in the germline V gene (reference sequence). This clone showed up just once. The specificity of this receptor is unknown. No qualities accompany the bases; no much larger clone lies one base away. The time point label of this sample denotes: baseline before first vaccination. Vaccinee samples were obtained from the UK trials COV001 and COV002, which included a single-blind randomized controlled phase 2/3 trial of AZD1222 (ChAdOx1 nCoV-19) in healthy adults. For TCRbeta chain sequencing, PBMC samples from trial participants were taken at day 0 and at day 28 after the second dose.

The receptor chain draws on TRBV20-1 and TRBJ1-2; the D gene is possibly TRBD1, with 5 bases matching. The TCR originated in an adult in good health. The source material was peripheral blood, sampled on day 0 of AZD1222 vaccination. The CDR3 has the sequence CSAGESYTF. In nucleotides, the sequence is TGCAGTGCGGGGGAGAGCTACACCTTC.